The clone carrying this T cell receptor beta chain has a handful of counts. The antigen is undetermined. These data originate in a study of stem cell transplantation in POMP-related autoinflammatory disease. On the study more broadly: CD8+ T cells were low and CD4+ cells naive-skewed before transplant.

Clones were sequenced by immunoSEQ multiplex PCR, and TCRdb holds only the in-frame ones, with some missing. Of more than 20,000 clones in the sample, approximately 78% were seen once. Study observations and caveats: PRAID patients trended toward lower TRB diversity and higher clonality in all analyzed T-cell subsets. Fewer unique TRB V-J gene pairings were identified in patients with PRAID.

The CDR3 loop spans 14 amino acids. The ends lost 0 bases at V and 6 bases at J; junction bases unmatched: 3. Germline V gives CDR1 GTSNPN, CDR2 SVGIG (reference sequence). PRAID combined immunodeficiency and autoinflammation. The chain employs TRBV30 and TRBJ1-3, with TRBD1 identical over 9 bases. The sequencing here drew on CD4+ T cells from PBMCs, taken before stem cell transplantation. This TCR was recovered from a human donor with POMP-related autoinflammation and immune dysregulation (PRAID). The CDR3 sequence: CAWSVRQGVNTIYF. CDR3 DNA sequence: TGTGCCTGGAGTGTACGACAGGGGGTAAACACCATATATTTT.